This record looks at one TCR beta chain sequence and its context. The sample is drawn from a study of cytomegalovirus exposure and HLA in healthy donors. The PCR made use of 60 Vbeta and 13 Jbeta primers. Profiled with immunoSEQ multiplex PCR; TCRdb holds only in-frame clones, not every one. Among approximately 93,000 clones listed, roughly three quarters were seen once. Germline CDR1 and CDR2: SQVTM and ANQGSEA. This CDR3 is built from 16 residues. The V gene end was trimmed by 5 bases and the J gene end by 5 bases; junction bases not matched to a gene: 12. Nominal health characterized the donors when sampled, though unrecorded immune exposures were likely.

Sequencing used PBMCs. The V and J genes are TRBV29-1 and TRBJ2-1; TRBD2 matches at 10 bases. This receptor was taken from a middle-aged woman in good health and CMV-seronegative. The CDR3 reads CSVLPFLAGENNEQFF. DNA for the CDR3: TGCAGCGTTCTCCCCTTCCTAGCGGGGGAAAACAATGAGCAGTTCTTC.